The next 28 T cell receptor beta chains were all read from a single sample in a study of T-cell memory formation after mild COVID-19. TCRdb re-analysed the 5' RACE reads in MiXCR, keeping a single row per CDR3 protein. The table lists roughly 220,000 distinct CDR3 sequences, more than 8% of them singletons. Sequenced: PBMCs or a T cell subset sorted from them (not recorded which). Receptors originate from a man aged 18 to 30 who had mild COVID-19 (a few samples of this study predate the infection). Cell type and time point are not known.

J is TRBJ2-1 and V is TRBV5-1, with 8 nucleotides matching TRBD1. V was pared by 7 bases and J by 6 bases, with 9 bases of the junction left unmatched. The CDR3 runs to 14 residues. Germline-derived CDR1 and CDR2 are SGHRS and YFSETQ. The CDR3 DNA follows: TGCGCCAGCGGGGAGCAGGGGGCATCCAATGAGCAGTTCTTC. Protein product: CASGEQGASNEQFF.

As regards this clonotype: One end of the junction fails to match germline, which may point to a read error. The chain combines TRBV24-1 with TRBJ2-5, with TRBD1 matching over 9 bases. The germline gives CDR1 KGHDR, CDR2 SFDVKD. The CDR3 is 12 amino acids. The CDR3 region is CATSDSDRGFYF. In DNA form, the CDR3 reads TGTGCCACCAGTGACTCCGACAGGGGGTTCTATTTC.

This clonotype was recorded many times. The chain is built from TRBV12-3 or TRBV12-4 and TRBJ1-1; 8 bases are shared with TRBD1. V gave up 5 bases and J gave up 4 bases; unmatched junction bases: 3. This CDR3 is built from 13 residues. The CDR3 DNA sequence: TGTGCCAGCAGTCGGGACAGGCCCACTGAAGCTTTCTTT. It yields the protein CASSRDRPTEAFF.

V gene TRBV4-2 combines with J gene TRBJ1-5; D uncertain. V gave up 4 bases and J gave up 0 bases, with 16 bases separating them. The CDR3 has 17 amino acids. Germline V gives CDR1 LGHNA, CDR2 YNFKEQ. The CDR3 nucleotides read TGTGCCAGCAGCCCCTCTCGCTCGGGTCTTAGCAATCAGCCCCAGCATTTT. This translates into CASSPSRSGLSNQPQHF.

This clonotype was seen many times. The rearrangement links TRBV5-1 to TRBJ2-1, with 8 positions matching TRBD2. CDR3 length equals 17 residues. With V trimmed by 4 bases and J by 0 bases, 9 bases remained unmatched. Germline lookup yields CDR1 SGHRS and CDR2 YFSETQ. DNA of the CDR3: TGCGCCAGCAGCCTTAGCGGGGCCACGAGCTCCTACAATGAGCAGTTCTTC. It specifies CASSLSGATSSYNEQFF.

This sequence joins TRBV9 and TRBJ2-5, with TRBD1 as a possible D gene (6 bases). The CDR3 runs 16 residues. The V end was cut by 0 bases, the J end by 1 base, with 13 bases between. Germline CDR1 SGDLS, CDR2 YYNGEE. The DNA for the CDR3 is TGTGCCAGCAGCGTAGGGACAGTGAACGGCCAAGAGACCCAGTACTTC. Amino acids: CASSVGTVNGQETQYF. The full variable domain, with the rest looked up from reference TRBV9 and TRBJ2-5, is DSGVTQTPKHLITATGQRVTLRCSPRSGDLSVYWYQQSLDQGLQFLIQYYNGEERAKGNILERFSAQQFPDLHSELNLSSLELGDSALYFCASSVGTVNGQETQYFGPGTRLLVL.

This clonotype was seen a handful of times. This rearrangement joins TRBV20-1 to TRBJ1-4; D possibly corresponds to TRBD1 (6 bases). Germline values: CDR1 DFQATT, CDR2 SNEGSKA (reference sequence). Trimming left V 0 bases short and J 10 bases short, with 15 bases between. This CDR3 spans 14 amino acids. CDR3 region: CSARDAGQGRKLFF. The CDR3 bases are TGCAGTGCTAGAGATGCCGGCCAGGGGAGAAAACTGTTTTTT.

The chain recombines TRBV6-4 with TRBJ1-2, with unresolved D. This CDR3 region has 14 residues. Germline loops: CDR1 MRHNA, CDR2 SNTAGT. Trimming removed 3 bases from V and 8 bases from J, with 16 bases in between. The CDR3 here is CASSESLQGYGYTF. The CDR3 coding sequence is TGTGCCAGCAGTGAATCCCTCCAAGGGTACGGCTACACCTTC.

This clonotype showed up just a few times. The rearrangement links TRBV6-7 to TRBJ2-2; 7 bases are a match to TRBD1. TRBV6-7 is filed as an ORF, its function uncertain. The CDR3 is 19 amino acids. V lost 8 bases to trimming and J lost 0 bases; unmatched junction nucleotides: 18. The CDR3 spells CASVSRLKRDSPNTGELFF. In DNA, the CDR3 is TGTGCCAGCGTGTCACGGTTAAAAAGGGACAGCCCGAACACCGGGGAGCTGTTTTTT.

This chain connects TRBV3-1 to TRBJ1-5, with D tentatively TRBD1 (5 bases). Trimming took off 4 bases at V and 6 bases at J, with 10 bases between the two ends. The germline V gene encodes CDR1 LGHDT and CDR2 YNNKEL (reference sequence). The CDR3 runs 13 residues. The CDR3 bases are TGTGCCAGCAGCCTCAGGGAGGGTCAGCCCCAGCATTTT. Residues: CASSLREGQPQHF. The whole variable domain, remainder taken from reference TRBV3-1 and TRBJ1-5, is DTAVSQTPKYLVTQMGNDKSIKCEQNLGHDTMYWYKQDSKKFLKIMFSYNNKELIINETVPNRFSPKSPDKAHLNLHINSLELGDSAVYFCASSLREGQPQHFGDGTRLSIL.

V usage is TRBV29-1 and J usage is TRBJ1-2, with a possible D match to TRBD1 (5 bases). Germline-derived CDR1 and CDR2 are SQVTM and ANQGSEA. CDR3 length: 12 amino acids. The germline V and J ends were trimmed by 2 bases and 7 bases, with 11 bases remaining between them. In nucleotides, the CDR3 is TGCAGCGTTGAATTGGGGACGTCTGGCTACACCTTC. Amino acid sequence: CSVELGTSGYTF.

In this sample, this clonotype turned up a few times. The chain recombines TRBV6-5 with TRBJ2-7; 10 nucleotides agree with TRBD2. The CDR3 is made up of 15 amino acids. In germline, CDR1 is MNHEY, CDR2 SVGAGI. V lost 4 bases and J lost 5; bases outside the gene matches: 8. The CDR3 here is CASSSRGTSADEQYF. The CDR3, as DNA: TGTGCCAGCAGTTCCCGGGGGACTAGCGCCGACGAGCAGTACTTC.

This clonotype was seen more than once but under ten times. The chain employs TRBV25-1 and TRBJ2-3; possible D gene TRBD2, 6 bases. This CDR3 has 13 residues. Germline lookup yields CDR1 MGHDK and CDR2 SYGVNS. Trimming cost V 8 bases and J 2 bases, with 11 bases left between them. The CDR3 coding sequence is TGTGCCAGCCAAACTAGCATCACAGATACGCAGTATTTT. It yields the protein CASQTSITDTQYF.

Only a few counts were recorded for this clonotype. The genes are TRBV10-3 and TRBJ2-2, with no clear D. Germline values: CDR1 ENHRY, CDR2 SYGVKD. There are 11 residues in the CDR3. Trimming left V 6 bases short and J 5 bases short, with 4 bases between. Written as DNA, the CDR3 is TGTGCCATCAGCCGTACCGGGGAGCTGTTTTTT. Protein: CAISRTGELFF.

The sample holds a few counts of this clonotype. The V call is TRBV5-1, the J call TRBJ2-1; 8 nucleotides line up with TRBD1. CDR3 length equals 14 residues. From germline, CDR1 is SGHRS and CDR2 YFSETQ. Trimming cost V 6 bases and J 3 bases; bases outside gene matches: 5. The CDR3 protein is CASTRQGFYNEQFF. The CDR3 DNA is TGCGCCAGCACCCGACAGGGGTTCTACAATGAGCAGTTCTTC.

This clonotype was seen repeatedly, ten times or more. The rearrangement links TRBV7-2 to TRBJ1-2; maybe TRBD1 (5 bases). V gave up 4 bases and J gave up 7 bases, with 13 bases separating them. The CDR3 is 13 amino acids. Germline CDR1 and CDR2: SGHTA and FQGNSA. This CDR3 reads CASSSSGKAGYTF. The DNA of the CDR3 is TGTGCCAGCAGCTCCTCAGGGAAGGCTGGCTACACCTTC.

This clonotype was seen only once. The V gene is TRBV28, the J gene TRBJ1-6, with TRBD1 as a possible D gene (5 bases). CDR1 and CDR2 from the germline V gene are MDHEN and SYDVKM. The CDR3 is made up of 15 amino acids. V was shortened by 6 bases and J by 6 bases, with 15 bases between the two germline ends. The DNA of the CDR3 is TGTGCCAGCAGCCAGCGTACAGGATTTAATTCACCCCTCCACTTT. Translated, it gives CASSQRTGFNSPLHF. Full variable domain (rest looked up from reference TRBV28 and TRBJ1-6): DVKVTQSSRYLVKRTGEKVFLECVQDMDHENMFWYRQDPGLGLRLIYFSYDVKMKEKGDIPEGYSVSREKKERFSLILESASTNQTSMYLCASSQRTGFNSPLHFGNGTRLTVT.

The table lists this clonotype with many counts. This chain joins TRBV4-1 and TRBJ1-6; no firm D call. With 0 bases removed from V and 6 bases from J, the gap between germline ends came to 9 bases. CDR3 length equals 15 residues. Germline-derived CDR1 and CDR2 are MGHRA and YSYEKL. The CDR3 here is CASSQDRVFNSPLHF. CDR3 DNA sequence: TGCGCCAGCAGCCAAGACCGGGTCTTTAATTCACCCCTCCACTTT.

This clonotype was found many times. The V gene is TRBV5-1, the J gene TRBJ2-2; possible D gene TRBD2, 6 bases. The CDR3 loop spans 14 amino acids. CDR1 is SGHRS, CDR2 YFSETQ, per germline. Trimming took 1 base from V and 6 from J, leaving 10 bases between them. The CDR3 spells CASSLTGAPGELFF. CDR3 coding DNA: TGCGCCAGCAGCTTGACGGGAGCCCCCGGGGAGCTGTTTTTT.

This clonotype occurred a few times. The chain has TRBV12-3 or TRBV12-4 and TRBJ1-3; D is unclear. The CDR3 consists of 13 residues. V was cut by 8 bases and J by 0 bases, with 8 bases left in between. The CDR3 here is CASESYSGNTIYF. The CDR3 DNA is TGTGCCAGCGAGAGCTACTCTGGAAACACCATATATTTT.

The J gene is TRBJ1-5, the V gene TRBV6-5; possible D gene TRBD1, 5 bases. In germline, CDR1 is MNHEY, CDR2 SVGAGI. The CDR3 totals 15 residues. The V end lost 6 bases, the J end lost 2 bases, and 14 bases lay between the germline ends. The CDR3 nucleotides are TGTGCCAGCAGACGGGGGTCGGTGGGCAATCAGCCCCAGCATTTT. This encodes CASRRGSVGNQPQHF.

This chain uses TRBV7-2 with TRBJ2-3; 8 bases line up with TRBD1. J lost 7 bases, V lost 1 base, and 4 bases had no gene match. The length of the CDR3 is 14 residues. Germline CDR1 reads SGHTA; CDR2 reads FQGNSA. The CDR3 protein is CASSLDRGTNTQYF. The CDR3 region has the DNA TGTGCCAGCAGCTTAGACAGGGGGACAAATACGCAGTATTTT.

The chain's CDR3 is CASTVRTGYEQYF. The CDR3 DNA sequence: TGTGCCAGCACGGTAAGGACAGGCTACGAGCAGTACTTC. The chain recombines TRBV11-1 with TRBJ2-7; 7 bases match TRBD1. CDR1 SGHAT and CDR2 FQDESV come from the germline V gene (reference sequence). The ends lost 7 bases at V and 3 bases at J; junction bases unmatched: 6. The CDR3 totals 13 residues.

DNA of the CDR3: TGTGCCACATCGGGTCCGGGGACAGGGGAGCAGTTCTTC. It is translated as CATSGPGTGEQFF. The V and J genes are TRBV10-3 and TRBJ2-1, with TRBD1 matching over 9 bases. V lost 10 bases and J lost 10; bases outside the gene matches: 11. CDR3 length: 13 amino acids. The germline CDR1 and CDR2 sequences are ENHRY and SYGVKD.

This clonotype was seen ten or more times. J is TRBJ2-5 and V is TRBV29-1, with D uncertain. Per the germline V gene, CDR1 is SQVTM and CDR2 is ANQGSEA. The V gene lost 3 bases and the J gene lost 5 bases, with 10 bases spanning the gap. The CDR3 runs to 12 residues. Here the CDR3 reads CSVEVWRETQYF. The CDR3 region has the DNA TGCAGCGTTGAGGTCTGGCGGGAGACCCAGTACTTC.

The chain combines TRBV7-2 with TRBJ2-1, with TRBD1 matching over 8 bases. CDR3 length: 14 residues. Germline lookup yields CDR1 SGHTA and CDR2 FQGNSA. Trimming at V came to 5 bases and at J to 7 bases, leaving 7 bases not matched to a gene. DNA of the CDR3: TGTGCCAGCAGCGTACGCCAGGGGGCGAATGAGCAGTTCTTC. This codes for CASSVRQGANEQFF.

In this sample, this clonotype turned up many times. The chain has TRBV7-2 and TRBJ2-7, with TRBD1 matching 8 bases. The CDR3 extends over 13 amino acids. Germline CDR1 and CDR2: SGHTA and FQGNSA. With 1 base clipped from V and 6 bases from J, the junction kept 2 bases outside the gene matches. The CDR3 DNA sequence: TGTGCCAGCAGCTTAGGAACAGGGGGCGAGCAGTACGTC. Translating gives CASSLGTGGEQYV.

The CDR3 reads CASSSDPGNIQYF. In DNA, the CDR3 is TGTGCCAGCAGTTCGGACCCAGGAAACATTCAGTACTTC. This chain links TRBV28 with TRBJ2-4; no firm D call. Germline loops: CDR1 MDHEN, CDR2 SYDVKM. The V end lost 4 bases, the J end lost 6 bases, and 10 bases lay between the germline ends. CDR3 length: 13 amino acids.